The rows below give T cell receptor beta chains drawn from one sample of a study of blood T cell repertoires in COVID-19. Only in-frame clones appear in the TCRdb table, and some are missing; sequencing was by immunoSEQ multiplex PCR. In the table there are about 82,000 clones, about 78% of which are singletons. Material: peripheral blood. The receptors were gathered from a man in his 60s with COVID-19, enrolled during active disease. Each CDR3 is given with its conserved first and last residue. Each record gives: V gene, D gene, clone size, J gene, CDR3 DNA, CDR3 protein. D genes are given only for firm matches. Clone size is shown for a subset of rows, as once, few, many or a class of expanded clone.

v_call: TRBV5-8; d_call: -; clone_size: -; j_call: TRBJ1-2; cdr3_nt: TGTGCCAGCAGCCCGCGTCGTGGGGCCTACACCTTC; cdr3_aa: CASSPRRGAYTF
v_call: TRBV4-2; d_call: TRBD1; clone_size: -; j_call: TRBJ1-3; cdr3_nt: TGTGCCAGCAGGGGGACAGTCTCTGGAAACACTATATATTTT; cdr3_aa: CASRGTVSGNTIYF
v_call: TRBV29-1; d_call: -; clone_size: -; j_call: TRBJ2-3; cdr3_nt: TGCAGCGTCAGGAGGGCCACCACAGATACGCAGTATTTT; cdr3_aa: CSVRRATTDTQYF
v_call: TRBV6-4; d_call: -; clone_size: -; j_call: TRBJ1-1; cdr3_nt: TGTGCCAGCAGTGACAATGAGTGGACTGAAGCTTTCTTT; cdr3_aa: CASSDNEWTEAFF
v_call: TRBV6-1; d_call: TRBD1; clone_size: -; j_call: TRBJ2-7; cdr3_nt: TGTGCCAGCAGTGGAGGCAAGCGCCGACAGGGCTACGAGCAGTACTTC; cdr3_aa: CASSGGKRRQGYEQYF
v_call: TRBV4-1; d_call: TRBD1; clone_size: -; j_call: TRBJ1-5; cdr3_nt: TGCGCCAGCAGCCCTAAGGAAAAGGGGGCGGATAAACAGCCCCAGCATTTT; cdr3_aa: CASSPKEKGADKQPQHF
v_call: TRBV25-1; d_call: TRBD2; clone_size: few; j_call: TRBJ2-1; cdr3_nt: TGTGCCAGCAGTGGGCGGGGGGGCTATGAGCAGTTCTTC; cdr3_aa: CASSGRGGYEQFF
v_call: TRBV7-9; d_call: TRBD1; clone_size: -; j_call: TRBJ1-2; cdr3_nt: TGTGCCAGCAGCTTAGGGATAGCAGGGGGAGGCTACACCTTC; cdr3_aa: CASSLGIAGGGYTF
v_call: TRBV6-6; d_call: TRBD1; clone_size: -; j_call: TRBJ2-1; cdr3_nt: TGTGCCAGCAGTGCCCGGGACAGGCCCTCCTACAATGAGCAGTTCTTC; cdr3_aa: CASSARDRPSYNEQFF
v_call: TRBV11-3; d_call: TRBD2; clone_size: -; j_call: TRBJ2-1; cdr3_nt: TGTGCCAGCAGCAAGCGGGATAGCTACAATGAGCAGTTCTTC; cdr3_aa: CASSKRDSYNEQFF
v_call: TRBV11-3; d_call: TRBD2; clone_size: -; j_call: TRBJ2-3; cdr3_nt: TGTGCCAGCAGCACCCTTGGGGCGGGAGCCGTAGATACGCAGTATTTT; cdr3_aa: CASSTLGAGAVDTQYF
v_call: TRBV4-2; d_call: -; clone_size: -; j_call: TRBJ1-2; cdr3_nt: TGTGCCAGCAGCGGGACTGCTTTCGGCTACACCTTC; cdr3_aa: CASSGTAFGYTF
v_call: TRBV15; d_call: -; clone_size: -; j_call: TRBJ2-3; cdr3_nt: TGTGCCACCAGCAGTAGGGGCCCCACAGATACGCAGTATTTT; cdr3_aa: CATSSRGPTDTQYF
v_call: TRBV18; d_call: -; clone_size: -; j_call: TRBJ2-7; cdr3_nt: TGTGCCAGCTCGATAGCTACGGTCGAGCAGTACTTC; cdr3_aa: CASSIATVEQYF
v_call: TRBV10-2; d_call: -; clone_size: -; j_call: TRBJ1-5; cdr3_nt: TGCGCCACCTTGGGACATCTTAGCAATCAGCCCCAGCATTTT; cdr3_aa: CATLGHLSNQPQHF
v_call: TRBV28; d_call: -; clone_size: -; j_call: TRBJ2-1; cdr3_nt: TGTGCCAACAACTTTCGTTCTGTGGGCCCTTACAATGAGCAGTTCTTC; cdr3_aa: CANNFRSVGPYNEQFF
v_call: TRBV13; d_call: -; clone_size: -; j_call: TRBJ2-1; cdr3_nt: TGTGCCAGCAGCTTAGGAAGCCCTAGTTACAATGAGCAGTTCTTC; cdr3_aa: CASSLGSPSYNEQFF
v_call: TRBV7-9; d_call: TRBD1; clone_size: few; j_call: TRBJ1-2; cdr3_nt: TGTGCCAGCAGCGGAGACAGGGATACCGGCTACACCTTC; cdr3_aa: CASSGDRDTGYTF
v_call: TRBV12-3/TRBV12-4; d_call: -; clone_size: -; j_call: TRBJ2-6; cdr3_nt: TGTGCCAGCTGCGTTGGTGGGGCCAACGTCCTGACTTTC; cdr3_aa: CASCVGGANVLTF
v_call: TRBV10-3; d_call: TRBD2; clone_size: -; j_call: TRBJ2-3; cdr3_nt: TGTGCCATCAGTGACCTAGCGGGGGGGCGGGGAGATACGCAGTATTTT; cdr3_aa: CAISDLAGGRGDTQYF
v_call: TRBV7-9; d_call: -; clone_size: -; j_call: TRBJ1-2; cdr3_nt: TGTGCCAGCAGCTCCTTTAGGGGTGACGACGTCCACTATGGCTACACCTTC; cdr3_aa: CASSSFRGDDVHYGYTF
v_call: TRBV7-8; d_call: -; clone_size: -; j_call: TRBJ1-5; cdr3_nt: TGTGCCAGCAGCTTAGGCTTGGAGGGCAATCAGCCCCAGCATTTT; cdr3_aa: CASSLGLEGNQPQHF
v_call: TRBV7-8; d_call: -; clone_size: once; j_call: TRBJ1-2; cdr3_nt: TGTGCCAGCAGCTTAGCGGAGTCAGTACTAGGTGGCTACACCTTC; cdr3_aa: CASSLAESVLGGYTF
v_call: TRBV19; d_call: TRBD1; clone_size: -; j_call: TRBJ1-1; cdr3_nt: TGTGCCAGTAGTATAACAGGACAGGGGACTGAAGCTTTCTTT; cdr3_aa: CASSITGQGTEAFF
v_call: TRBV30; d_call: TRBD1; clone_size: -; j_call: TRBJ1-2; cdr3_nt: TGTGCCTGGAGTGCGGGACAGGGGGCTACGCGGGGCTACACCTTC; cdr3_aa: CAWSAGQGATRGYTF
v_call: TRBV5-1; d_call: -; clone_size: -; j_call: TRBJ2-3; cdr3_nt: TGCGCCAGCAGCGCTGTGGACAGACTCACAGATACGCAGTATTTT; cdr3_aa: CASSAVDRLTDTQYF
v_call: TRBV9; d_call: -; clone_size: -; j_call: TRBJ2-5; cdr3_nt: TGTGCCAGCAGCTTCTCAGGCGGGTACCAAGAGACCCAGTACTTC; cdr3_aa: CASSFSGGYQETQYF
v_call: TRBV7-9; d_call: TRBD2; clone_size: few; j_call: TRBJ2-3; cdr3_nt: TGTGCCAGCAGCGCCCTTAGCGGGGACACAGATACGCAGTATTTT; cdr3_aa: CASSALSGDTDTQYF
v_call: TRBV3-1/TRBV3-2; d_call: -; clone_size: -; j_call: TRBJ2-3; cdr3_nt: TGTGCCAGCAGCCTGGGTATCAGTAGCGGCCTCACAGATACGCAGTATTTT; cdr3_aa: CASSLGISSGLTDTQYF
v_call: TRBV5-4; d_call: TRBD1; clone_size: -; j_call: TRBJ1-1; cdr3_nt: TGTGCCAGCAGCATAGACAGGGGGCCTACGAACACTGAAGCTTTCTTT; cdr3_aa: CASSIDRGPTNTEAFF
v_call: TRBV5-4; d_call: TRBD2; clone_size: once; j_call: TRBJ2-4; cdr3_nt: TGTGCCAGCAGCACCAATAGCGGGAGCGGGAACATTCAGTACTTC; cdr3_aa: CASSTNSGSGNIQYF
v_call: TRBV5-1; d_call: TRBD1; clone_size: -; j_call: TRBJ1-1; cdr3_nt: TGCGCCAGCAGCTTGGGGGACAGGGCGGGCACTGAAGCTTTCTTT; cdr3_aa: CASSLGDRAGTEAFF
v_call: TRBV7-9; d_call: TRBD2; clone_size: -; j_call: TRBJ2-1; cdr3_nt: TGTGCCAGCAGCCTGGGGGTAGCGGGAGACAATGAGCAGTTCTTC; cdr3_aa: CASSLGVAGDNEQFF
v_call: TRBV5-1; d_call: -; clone_size: -; j_call: TRBJ2-2; cdr3_nt: TGCGCCAGCAGCTCTGACCCGGGGAATTTTGGGGTTTTT; cdr3_aa: CASSSDPGNFGVF
v_call: TRBV6-5; d_call: -; clone_size: -; j_call: TRBJ1-4; cdr3_nt: TGTGCCAGCAGGTCCAGCGTTAATGAAAAACTGTTTTTT; cdr3_aa: CASRSSVNEKLFF
v_call: TRBV6-6; d_call: TRBD2; clone_size: -; j_call: TRBJ2-5; cdr3_nt: TGTGCCAGCAGTATACTAGCGGGAGGGGGAGAGACCCAGTACTTC; cdr3_aa: CASSILAGGGETQYF
v_call: TRBV2; d_call: -; clone_size: -; j_call: TRBJ1-5; cdr3_nt: TGTGCCAGCAGTCGCAGGGGAGTGGGGTTGGGTAGCAATCAGCCCCAGCATTTT; cdr3_aa: CASSRRGVGLGSNQPQHF
v_call: TRBV19; d_call: -; clone_size: -; j_call: TRBJ1-5; cdr3_nt: TGTGCCAGTAGGAACCTTTTGGCCAGCAATCAGCCCCAGCATTTT; cdr3_aa: CASRNLLASNQPQHF
v_call: TRBV5-4; d_call: TRBD1; clone_size: -; j_call: TRBJ1-2; cdr3_nt: TGTGCCAGCAGCTTGGACAGGGGTCGTGGCTACACCTTC; cdr3_aa: CASSLDRGRGYTF
v_call: TRBV14; d_call: TRBD2; clone_size: -; j_call: TRBJ2-1; cdr3_nt: TGTGCCAGCAGCCTAGCGGGGGGGTACAATGAGCAGTTCTTC; cdr3_aa: CASSLAGGYNEQFF
v_call: TRBV6-5; d_call: TRBD1; clone_size: -; j_call: TRBJ1-1; cdr3_nt: TGTGCCAGCACCCGGACAGGGAACACTGAAGCTTTCTTT; cdr3_aa: CASTRTGNTEAFF
v_call: TRBV6-6; d_call: -; clone_size: -; j_call: TRBJ2-4; cdr3_nt: TGTGCCAGCACCCTAGCGGCCAAAAACATTCAGTACTTC; cdr3_aa: CASTLAAKNIQYF
v_call: TRBV5-6; d_call: -; clone_size: -; j_call: TRBJ1-2; cdr3_nt: TGTGCCAGCAGCTTGCTGAGTGGCTATGGCTACACCTTC; cdr3_aa: CASSLLSGYGYTF
v_call: TRBV6-2/TRBV6-3; d_call: TRBD1; clone_size: -; j_call: TRBJ2-2; cdr3_nt: TGTGCCAGCAGTTACCGGGACAGGCGAAGGACCGGGGAGCTGTTTTTT; cdr3_aa: CASSYRDRRRTGELFF
v_call: TRBV9; d_call: -; clone_size: -; j_call: TRBJ1-6; cdr3_nt: TGTGCCAGCAGTGTACAGGGCTCGTCACCCCTCCACTTT; cdr3_aa: CASSVQGSSPLHF
v_call: TRBV29-1; d_call: TRBD2; clone_size: -; j_call: TRBJ2-1; cdr3_nt: TGCAGGGTTCTGGGGTCGGGGGGTGAGCAGTTCTTC; cdr3_aa: CRVLGSGGEQFF
v_call: TRBV7-9; d_call: -; clone_size: once; j_call: TRBJ1-2; cdr3_nt: TGTGCCAGCAGCTCCGGGACAACCCCTCTGCATGGCTACACCTTC; cdr3_aa: CASSSGTTPLHGYTF
v_call: TRBV15; d_call: -; clone_size: once; j_call: TRBJ1-5; cdr3_nt: TGTGCCACCAGCAGAGCGGAGGGACTGCGCAATCAGCCCCAGCATTTT; cdr3_aa: CATSRAEGLRNQPQHF
v_call: TRBV9; d_call: -; clone_size: -; j_call: TRBJ1-2; cdr3_nt: TGTGCCAGCAGCGTAGTCGGGAATGGCTACACCTTC; cdr3_aa: CASSVVGNGYTF
v_call: TRBV5-5; d_call: -; clone_size: -; j_call: TRBJ2-5; cdr3_nt: TGTGCCAGCAGCCAATCACCGGCCTACACAGGGGAGACCCAGTACTTC; cdr3_aa: CASSQSPAYTGETQYF